Below, 21 T cell receptor beta chains from the same sample are listed, as sequenced in a study of CD8 T cells in ankylosing spondylitis (dated by TCRdb to about 2017). The library was built by means of 5' RACE. Sequencer: Illumina HiSeq 2500. In TCRdb, the public reads were trimmed at Q25 with fastp and aligned with MiXCR, with productive beta chains retained. Here each entry gathers all rows of one CDR3 protein and keeps the most common genes and DNA. Within this sample are about 240,000 distinct CDR3 sequences, with about 9.1% of them counted one time only. In total, the top ten clones hold almost 7% of the sample. The material sequenced was blood, either unsorted or a sorted T cell fraction (not recorded which). Receptors originate from a male donor with ankylosing spondylitis or in good health (not recorded which).

This clonotype was counted at least ten times. The chain links TRBV6-1 to TRBJ1-5; 7 bases are shared with TRBD1. Losses at the gene ends were 2 bases for V and 4 bases for J; bases not matched to a gene: 5. CDR1 is MNHNS, CDR2 SASEGT, per germline. The CDR3 runs 15 residues. CDR3 nucleotides: TGTGCCAGCAGTGAAATCGTGACAGGGAATCAGCCCCAGCATTTT. Translating it yields CASSEIVTGNQPQHF.

This clonotype was detected many times. The chain employs TRBV20-1 and TRBJ2-1; weak D call: TRBD1 (5 bases). Germline V lookup: CDR1 DFQATT, CDR2 SNEGSKA (reference sequence). Trimming took off 0 bases at V and 3 bases at J, with 21 bases between the two ends. This CDR3 comprises 18 residues. The CDR3 DNA is TGCAGTGCTAGAGATCGAGGCGACAGAATTGTCTTCTACAATGAGCAGTTCTTC. The encoded protein is CSARDRGDRIVFYNEQFF.

The sample holds many counts of this clonotype. V and J are TRBV12-3 or TRBV12-4 and TRBJ1-4; 11 bases agree with TRBD1. The length of the CDR3 is 16 residues. After removal of 2 bases from V and 7 bases from J, the junction contained 6 bases not matched to a gene. The DNA for the CDR3 is TGTGCCAGCAGTTTAACACCGGGACAGGGGGGTGAAAAACTGTTTTTT. Translated: CASSLTPGQGGEKLFF.

This clonotype showed up many times. The CDR3 reads CASSLDSLSYEQYF. The CDR3 nucleotides are TGTGCCAGCAGCTTAGATTCCCTCTCCTACGAGCAGTACTTC. The V gene is TRBV11-2, the J gene TRBJ2-7, with D unresolved. CDR1 and CDR2 from the germline V gene are SGHAT and FQNNGV. Deletions cut 0 bases from V and 0 bases from J, with 6 bases between. The CDR3 length is 14 residues.

The gene calls are TRBV30 and TRBJ2-6; no clear D. This CDR3 has 14 residues. V lost 0 bases and J lost 0, with 3 bases in between. Germline V gene sequence: CDR1 GTSNPN, CDR2 SVGIG (reference sequence). The DNA of the CDR3 is TGTGCCTGGAGTGTTGGCTCTGGGGCCAACGTCCTGACTTTC. It translates to CAWSVGSGANVLTF.

The gene calls are TRBV5-1 and TRBJ2-7, with a tentative D call TRBD1 (5 bases). CDR1 SGHRS and CDR2 YFSETQ come from the germline V gene. V lost 0 bases, J lost 9 bases, and 16 bases lay in between. The CDR3 spans 14 residues. The CDR3 loop is CASSLVWQGGGQYF. CDR3 sequence (DNA): TGCGCCAGCAGCTTGGTTTGGCAGGGCGGCGGGCAGTACTTC.

This clonotype came up many times. V and J are TRBV20-1 and TRBJ1-1, with D possibly matching TRBD1 (5 bases). Per germline, CDR1 DFQATT and CDR2 SNEGSKA (reference sequence). V was trimmed by 5 bases and J by 5 bases, leaving 12 bases between them. This CDR3 is 12 amino acids long. CDR3 coding DNA: TGCAGTGCTTTTAAAGGGACGACTGAAGCTTTCTTT. It yields the protein CSAFKGTTEAFF.

The chain is built from TRBV5-1 and TRBJ1-2; TRBD1 agrees at 12 bases. Germline V gene lookup returns CDR1 SGHRS and CDR2 YFSETQ. The length of the CDR3 is 15 residues. The trim removed 0 bases at V and 6 bases at J, leaving 3 bases unmatched. This chain's CDR3 is CASSLAGQGANGYTF. DNA of the CDR3: TGCGCCAGCAGCTTGGCGGGACAGGGGGCGAATGGCTACACCTTC. The entire variable domain, with the rest obtained from reference TRBV5-1 and TRBJ1-2, is as follows: KAGVTQTPRYLIKTRGQQVTLSCSPISGHRSVSWYQQTPGQGLQFLFEYFSETQRNKGNFPGRFSGRQFSNSRSEMNVSTLELGDSALYLCASSLAGQGANGYTFGSGTRLTVV.

The sample holds many counts of this clonotype. CDR3 loop: CASRPRGGTDTQYF. DNA of the CDR3: TGTGCCAGCCGCCCGCGCGGGGGCACAGATACGCAGTATTTT. This rearrangement joins TRBV3-1 to TRBJ2-3; D may be TRBD2 (6 bases). The CDR3 extends over 14 amino acids. Trimming took 8 bases from V and 1 from J, leaving 13 bases between them. Germline CDR1 reads LGHDT; CDR2 reads YNNKEL (reference sequence).

This clonotype was counted many times. V gene TRBV5-5 combines with J gene TRBJ2-3; D remains unclear. The ends were cut back, 4 bases at V and 2 bases at J, with 11 bases in the middle. The CDR3 loop spans 14 amino acids. Germline V CDR1 and CDR2: SGHKS, YYEKEE (reference sequence). CDR3 nucleotide sequence: TGTGCCAGCAGCCTGATGGTAGACACAGATACGCAGTATTTT. It codes for CASSLMVDTDTQYF.

This clonotype was observed many times. This chain links TRBV5-1 with TRBJ1-4; D may be TRBD1 (5 bases). This CDR3 has 15 residues. With 2 bases removed from V and 5 bases from J, the gap between germline ends came to 13 bases. Germline loops: CDR1 SGHRS, CDR2 YFSETQ. The CDR3 DNA reads as TGCGCCAGCAGCTTATCGAGACAGACAAATGAAAAACTGTTTTTT. It specifies CASSLSRQTNEKLFF.

The table lists this clonotype with many counts. This chain joins TRBV29-1 and TRBJ1-1, with TRBD1 identical over 7 bases. Trimming took 2 bases from V and 10 from J; bases not matched to a gene: 7. This CDR3 region has 12 residues. CDR1 is SQVTM, CDR2 ANQGSEA, per germline. In DNA form, the CDR3 reads TGCAGCGTTGAAATCAAGCAGGGGGGAGCTTTCTTT. As protein: CSVEIKQGGAFF.

This clonotype was found a few times. This chain joins TRBV6-2 or TRBV6-3 and TRBJ2-7, with 7 bases matching TRBD1. The CDR3 covers 13 residues. Germline CDR1 and CDR2: MNHEY and SVGEGT. The V and J ends lost 7 bases and 2 bases, in that order; junction bases with no gene match: 5. Here the CDR3 DNA reads TGTGCCAGCACTCAGGGGGACGCCTACGAGCAGTACTTC. It yields the protein CASTQGDAYEQYF.

Ten or more counts support this clonotype. The V and J genes are TRBV18 and TRBJ2-7; D tentatively reads TRBD1 or TRBD2 (6 bases each). V dropped 6 bases and J dropped 4 bases, with 13 bases sitting between them. CDR3 length: 13 amino acids. CDR1 is KGHSH, CDR2 LQKENI, per germline. Here the CDR3 reads CASSPGGGYEQYF. CDR3 sequence (DNA): TGTGCCAGCTCGCCCGGAGGGGGGTACGAGCAGTACTTC.

This clonotype was seen a few times. The chain uses TRBV20-1 and TRBJ2-7, with 8 nucleotides matching TRBD2. With 6 bases clipped from V and 0 bases from J, the junction kept 7 bases outside the gene matches. The CDR3 runs 14 residues. Germline CDR1 and CDR2: DFQATT and SNEGSKA (reference sequence). CDR3 sequence reads: CSAKTSAISYEQYF. In DNA form, the CDR3 reads TGCAGTGCGAAGACTAGCGCGATCTCCTACGAGCAGTACTTC.

This clonotype has a count of ten or more. J is TRBJ2-3 and V is TRBV6-5; D unclear. CDR1 and CDR2 from the germline V gene are MNHEY and SVGAGI. The CDR3 has 15 amino acids. The V end lost 4 bases, the J end lost 2 bases, and 13 bases lay between the germline ends. The CDR3 sequence is CASSFGRATTDTQYF. The CDR3 nucleotides are TGTGCCAGCAGTTTCGGACGGGCCACCACAGATACGCAGTATTTT.

This clonotype was detected ten times or more. The J gene is TRBJ2-7, the V gene TRBV3-1, with D tentatively TRBD1 (6 bases). Germline-derived CDR1 and CDR2 are LGHDT and YNNKEL (reference sequence). V lost 5 bases and J lost 2, with 16 bases in between. The CDR3 totals 15 residues. The CDR3, as DNA: TGTGCCAGCAGCGCCTTCAGGGGATCAGCCTACGAGCAGTACTTC. This gives the protein CASSAFRGSAYEQYF.

This clonotype was seen repeatedly, ten times or more. The chain joins TRBV27 to TRBJ2-3, with TRBD2 matching over 7 bases. Losses at the gene ends were 11 bases for V and 7 bases for J; bases not matched to a gene: 12. Looked up from germline, CDR1 is MNHEY and CDR2 is SMNVEV (reference sequence). The CDR3 contains 13 residues. The CDR3 DNA follows: TGTGCCTCCCGACTCGGGGGGTTTAATACGCAGTATTTT. Its protein is CASRLGGFNTQYF.

This clonotype was recorded many times. V usage is TRBV20-1 and J usage is TRBJ2-7; 9 bases align to TRBD1. Germline V CDR1 and CDR2: DFQATT, SNEGSKA (reference sequence). The length of the CDR3 is 15 residues. Unmatched junction bases numbered 12, after V lost 6 bases and J lost 3 bases. Here the CDR3 reads CSAGTGQISGYEQYF. The CDR3 coding sequence is TGCAGTGCAGGGACAGGGCAAATTTCGGGCTACGAGCAGTACTTC.

The chain recombines TRBV7-2 with TRBJ2-4; 10 bases are shared with TRBD2. Trimming removed 7 bases from V and 9 bases from J; junction bases left unmatched: 6. CDR1 is SGHTA, CDR2 FQGNSA, per germline. CDR3 length: 13 amino acids. The CDR3 DNA reads TGTGCCAGCATCCCTAGCGGGAGAGGCATTCAGTACTTC. It is translated as CASIPSGRGIQYF. Complete variable domain (other parts from reference TRBV7-2 and TRBJ2-4): GAGVSQSPSNKVTEKGKDVELRCDPISGHTALYWYRQSLGQGLEFLIYFQGNSAPDKSGLPSDRFSAERTGGSVSTLTIQRTQQEDSAVYLCASIPSGRGIQYFGAGTRLSVL.

In this sample, this clonotype turned up many times. The chain combines TRBV27 with TRBJ1-1, with TRBD1 as a possible D gene (6 bases). V was clipped by 7 bases and J by 0 bases, with 15 bases between them. Per the germline V gene, CDR1 is MNHEY and CDR2 is SMNVEV (reference sequence). The CDR3 loop spans 15 amino acids. CDR3 loop: CASILDSSMNTEAFF. CDR3 DNA sequence: TGTGCCAGCATCTTGGACAGTAGTATGAACACTGAAGCTTTCTTT.